This is a list of T cell receptor beta chains from one sample in a study of blood T cell repertoires in COVID-19. Profiled with immunoSEQ multiplex PCR; TCRdb holds only in-frame clones, not every one. Of around 400,000 clones in the sample, more than 75% were seen once. Sequencing was carried out using peripheral blood. Every receptor here comes from a woman in her thirties with COVID-19, enrolled during active disease. CDR3s include the opening cysteine and the closing phenylalanine or tryptophan. The D gene is left open where the match is weak. Clone size is not always given. Where it is, it says once, few, many or a class for expanded clones.

j_call d_call clone_size v_call cdr3_nt cdr3_aa
TRBJ1-2 TRBD1 NA TRBV5-1 TGCGCCAGCAGGTTACAGGGGGCTACGAATGGCTACACCTTC CASRLQGATNGYTF
TRBJ2-5 NA NA TRBV6-5 TGTGCCAGCAGTTACTCAGCGGGTCCACAAGAGACCCAGTACTTC CASSYSAGPQETQYF
TRBJ2-5 NA NA TRBV6-2/TRBV6-3 TGTGCCAGCAGCACCCCTTCTACAGAGACCCAGTACTTC CASSTPSTETQYF
TRBJ2-3 TRBD1 NA TRBV29-1 TGCAGCGTTACGACAGGGGGCATAGATACGCAGTATTTT CSVTTGGIDTQYF
TRBJ1-6 TRBD1 NA TRBV7-9 TGTGCCAGCAGCTCAGGACAGGCCCTCCACTTT CASSSGQALHF
TRBJ2-1 NA NA TRBV6-5 TGTGCCAGCAATCTGGGGAGCTCCTACAATGAGCAGTTCTTC CASNLGSSYNEQFF
TRBJ2-2 NA NA TRBV2 TGTGCCAGTACCTCGGTAAACACCGGGGAGCTGTTTTTT CASTSVNTGELFF
TRBJ2-7 NA NA TRBV6-5 TGTGCCAGCAGGACGGAGGTCTCCTACGAGCAGTACTTC CASRTEVSYEQYF
TRBJ2-3 TRBD2 NA TRBV24-1 TGTGCCACCAGTGATTGGACTAGCGGAGGAAGAGATACGCAGTATTTT CATSDWTSGGRDTQYF
TRBJ2-1 NA once TRBV29-1 TGCAGCGTTGAGGAGATTTACAATGAGCAGTTCTTC CSVEEIYNEQFF
TRBJ2-6 TRBD1 few TRBV19 TGTGCCAGTAGTGCCGAAACAGGGGGGTCTGGGGCCAACGTCCTGACTTTC CASSAETGGSGANVLTF
TRBJ1-2 TRBD1 NA TRBV18 TGTGCCAGCCACCGGGACAGGGGGGATTACTATGGCTACACCTTC CASHRDRGDYYGYTF
TRBJ1-2 NA few TRBV19 TGTGCCAGTATGCGATGGGACACCTATGGCTACACCTTC CASMRWDTYGYTF
TRBJ2-1 TRBD2 NA TRBV6-6 TGTGCCAGCAGTACCGGGACTAGTCTCTCCTACAATGAGCAGTTCTTC CASSTGTSLSYNEQFF
TRBJ2-1 TRBD2 NA TRBV24-1 TGTGCCACCAGTGATTTTGGGCGGGAGCTCAATGAGCAGTTCTTC CATSDFGRELNEQFF
TRBJ2-3 TRBD2 NA TRBV6-5 TGTGCCAGCAGGAGGGGACTACCAGATACGCAGTATTTT CASRRGLPDTQYF
TRBJ1-4 TRBD1 NA TRBV14 TGTGCCAGCAGCCGGAGGACAGGGGGCTATGAAAAACTGTTTTTT CASSRRTGGYEKLFF
TRBJ2-7 TRBD2 NA TRBV14 TGTGCCAGCAGCCAACGACTAGCAGGCCCCCTCGACGAGCAGTACTTC CASSQRLAGPLDEQYF
TRBJ2-7 NA NA TRBV21-1 TGTGCCAGCAGCGAGGGACTAGCGGGAGCGGGGTGCTACGAGCAGTACTTC CASSEGLAGAGCYEQYF
TRBJ1-6 TRBD1 NA TRBV28 TGTGCCAGCAGTCTGACAGGGATGGATTCACCCCTCCACTTT CASSLTGMDSPLHF
TRBJ1-3 NA NA TRBV19 TGTGCCAGTAGTATGCGAGGGATCGGAAACACCATATATTTT CASSMRGIGNTIYF
TRBJ1-5 NA NA TRBV30 TGTGCCTGGAGTGACCCGAGGCTCCTACCCCAGAGCCAGCCCCAGCATTTT CAWSDPRLLPQSQPQHF
TRBJ2-7 TRBD2 NA TRBV7-2 TGTGCCAGCAGCTCCTTAGCGGGAGGGCCGGACGAGCAGTACTTC CASSSLAGGPDEQYF
TRBJ2-2 NA NA TRBV2 TGTGCCACAGCGGAAGGGCGCACCGGGGAGCTGTTTTTT CATAEGRTGELFF
TRBJ1-1 TRBD1 once TRBV5-1 TGCGCCAGCAGCCCGGCGGGACAGGGACCCTTTGTGACTGAAGCTTTCTTT CASSPAGQGPFVTEAFF
TRBJ1-2 NA NA TRBV30 TGTGCCTGGAAGGTCGCGGGGGTGGACTATGGCTACACCTTC CAWKVAGVDYGYTF
TRBJ1-2 NA few TRBV7-9 TGTGCCAGCAGCTTAGAAGGCAGGAACTATGGCTACACCTTC CASSLEGRNYGYTF
TRBJ1-5 TRBD1 NA TRBV5-1 TGCGCCAGCAGTACGGGACAGGGCAATCAGCCCCAGCATTTT CASSTGQGNQPQHF
TRBJ2-7 TRBD2 NA TRBV24-1 TGTGCCACCGCCGGGCGGGAGACATACGAGCAGTACTTC CATAGRETYEQYF
TRBJ2-3 NA NA TRBV11-2 TGTGCCAGCAGTCAGGGAACAGATACGCAGTATTTT CASSQGTDTQYF
TRBJ1-4 TRBD1 NA TRBV6-6 TGTGCCAGCAGACCCCGACAGGGAACGAAGGAAAAACTGTTTTTT CASRPRQGTKEKLFF
TRBJ2-6 TRBD1 NA TRBV2 TGTGCCAGCAGTGGGACAGGGGGCACTGGGGCCAACGTCCTGACTTTC CASSGTGGTGANVLTF
TRBJ2-5 TRBD2 NA TRBV24-1 TGTGCCACCAGTGATCCTCTGGGGGGGACGGCCAGGGAGACCCAGTACTTC CATSDPLGGTARETQYF
TRBJ2-7 NA NA TRBV6-2/TRBV6-3 TGTGCCAGCAGTTACTCGACGCAGGGTGACGAGCAGTACTTC CASSYSTQGDEQYF
TRBJ2-5 NA NA TRBV4-3 TGCGCCAGCAGCCCCCGAGTAGGGGTAGAGACCCAGTACTTC CASSPRVGVETQYF
TRBJ2-7 NA once TRBV2 TGTGCCAGCAGTGAAGCAGCCTCCTACGAGCAGTACTTC CASSEAASYEQYF
TRBJ2-3 NA NA TRBV10-2 TGCGCCAGCAGCCCGCCAGTCGGCACAGATACGCAGTATTTT CASSPPVGTDTQYF
TRBJ2-7 NA NA TRBV6-5 TGTGCCAGCAGTTACTTTCGGCCTCGAGGGGGTTACGAGCAGTACTTC CASSYFRPRGGYEQYF
TRBJ1-4 NA NA TRBV2 TGTGCCAGCAGTGGATCGGGTAGTGAAAAACTGTTTTTT CASSGSGSEKLFF
TRBJ2-3 TRBD1 few TRBV5-1 TGCGCCAGCAGCTTGGACAGGGGGACAGATACGCAGTATTTT CASSLDRGTDTQYF
TRBJ1-6 NA NA TRBV4-3 TGCGCCAGCAGCCAAGATCGGAATTCACCCCTCCACTTT CASSQDRNSPLHF
TRBJ2-7 NA NA TRBV7-8 TGTGCCAGCAGCTTAGGGCTCGAGCGGATTCGTATCTACGAGCAGTACTTC CASSLGLERIRIYEQYF
TRBJ2-1 NA NA TRBV7-3 TGTGCCAGCAGCCTTTCCGACTCCGAGCAGTTCTTC CASSLSDSEQFF
TRBJ2-1 TRBD2 NA TRBV6-2/TRBV6-3 TGTGCCAGCAGTTACAGCGGGAGTGGCTACAATGAGCAGTTCTTC CASSYSGSGYNEQFF
TRBJ1-2 NA NA TRBV2 TGTGCCAGCAGTGTTCGTGAGGGCTACACCTTC CASSVREGYTF
TRBJ2-7 NA NA TRBV18 TGTGCCAGCTCACCACTTGGGAGCTCCTACGAGCAGTACTTC CASSPLGSSYEQYF
TRBJ1-2 NA NA TRBV5-4 TGTGCCAGCAGCTCGGAGAACTATGGCTACACCTTC CASSSENYGYTF
TRBJ2-7 NA NA TRBV20-1 TGCAGTCGACGAAGGGGTGTCGAGCAGTACTTC CSRRRGVEQYF
TRBJ1-1 NA NA TRBV9 TGTGCCAGCACAGCAGGGATGAACACTGAAGCTTTCTTT CASTAGMNTEAFF
TRBJ2-6 NA NA TRBV6-5 TGTGCCAGCAGGGAGTTACCCTCTGGGGCCAACGTCCTGACTTTC CASRELPSGANVLTF
TRBJ2-7 NA NA TRBV2 TGTGCCAGCAGTGTCAACTCCTACGAGCAGTACTTC CASSVNSYEQYF
TRBJ2-1 TRBD2 once TRBV7-9 TGTGCCAGCAGCGTTCCTAGCGGGAAGGATTACAATGAGCAGTTCTTC CASSVPSGKDYNEQFF
TRBJ2-1 NA NA TRBV28 TGTGCCAGCGGGGGGGCAGGGCGCGATGAGCAGTTCTTC CASGGAGRDEQFF
TRBJ2-6 NA NA TRBV7-7 TGTGCTAGCAGCCCGGCAGGGATCAGCTCTGGGGCCAACGTCCTGACTTTC CASSPAGISSGANVLTF
TRBJ1-2 NA NA TRBV2 TGTGCCAGCCTTGGGCCACCGACTAACTATGGCTACACCTTC CASLGPPTNYGYTF
TRBJ2-1 NA once TRBV7-2 TGTGCCAGCAGCTTGTCACTCCGTGGTGAGCAGTTCTTC CASSLSLRGEQFF
TRBJ1-5 NA few TRBV4-1 TGCGCCAGCAGCCTAGAACAGGGTACTGGTCAGCCCCAGCATTTT CASSLEQGTGQPQHF